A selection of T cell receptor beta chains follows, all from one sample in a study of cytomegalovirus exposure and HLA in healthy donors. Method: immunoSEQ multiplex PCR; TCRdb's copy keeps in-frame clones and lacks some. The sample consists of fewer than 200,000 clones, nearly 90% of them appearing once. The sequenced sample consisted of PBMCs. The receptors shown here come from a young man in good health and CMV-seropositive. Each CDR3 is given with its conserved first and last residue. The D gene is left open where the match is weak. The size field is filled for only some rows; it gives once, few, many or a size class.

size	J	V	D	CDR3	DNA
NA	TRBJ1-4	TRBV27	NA	CASRHGWGVRATNEKLFF	TGTGCCAGCAGACACGGCTGGGGAGTTAGAGCAACTAATGAAAAACTGTTTTTT
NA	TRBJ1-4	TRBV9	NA	CASSVDGTTNEKLFF	TGTGCCAGCAGCGTAGACGGGACAACTAATGAAAAACTGTTTTTT
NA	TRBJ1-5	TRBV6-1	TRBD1	CASSLTGEQPQHF	TGTGCCAGCAGTTTAACAGGGGAACAGCCCCAGCATTTT
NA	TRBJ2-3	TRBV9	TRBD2	CASSVAGGYTDTQYF	TGTGCCAGCAGCGTAGCGGGAGGGTACACAGATACGCAGTATTTT
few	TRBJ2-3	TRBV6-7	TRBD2	CASSYGSGEVADTQYF	TGTGCCAGCAGTTATGGTAGCGGGGAGGTGGCAGATACGCAGTATTTT
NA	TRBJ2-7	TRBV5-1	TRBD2	CASSLGNTGLAGGPEQYF	TGCGCCAGCAGCTTAGGAAATACGGGTCTAGCGGGAGGGCCCGAGCAGTACTTC
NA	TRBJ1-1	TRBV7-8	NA	CASSPTRGAAEAFF	TGTGCCAGCAGCCCCACGCGCGGGGCCGCCGAAGCTTTCTTT
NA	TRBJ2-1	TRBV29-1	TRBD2	CSVAGLSGRPPYNEQFF	TGCAGCGTTGCGGGTTTAAGCGGGAGGCCCCCCTACAATGAGCAGTTCTTC
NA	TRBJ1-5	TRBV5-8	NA	CASSLVEDQPQHF	TGTGCCAGCAGCTTAGTTGAGGATCAGCCCCAGCATTTT
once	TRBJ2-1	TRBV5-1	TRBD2	CASRGLGSYNEQFF	TGCGCCAGCAGAGGACTAGGCTCCTACAATGAGCAGTTCTTC
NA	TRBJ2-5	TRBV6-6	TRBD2	CASSWLAGETQYF	TGTGCCAGCAGTTGGCTAGCGGGAGAGACCCAGTACTTC
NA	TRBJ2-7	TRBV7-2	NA	CASSLTPQITYEQYF	TGTGCCAGCAGCTTAACGCCCCAGATTACCTACGAGCAGTACTTC